This TCR beta chain was sequenced during a study of T cell responses to AZD1222 COVID-19 vaccine (dated by TCRdb to the early 2020s). About the study as a whole: AZD1222 recipients whose second dose came at about 4 weeks and those whose second dose came at about 12 weeks were combined into one group, since spike-specific TCR depth and breadth did not differ between the two schedules. TCR sequencing covered approximately 230 trial participants: some 210 given two doses of AZD1222 and about 26 given two doses of MenACWY control vaccine. Trial participants were enrolled into age subgroups of 18-55, 56-69 and 70-plus years, which contained approximately 150, 30 and 60 TCR-sequenced participants, respectively.

This specimen's time point label, per the study, means: baseline before first vaccination. Vaccinee samples were obtained from the UK trials COV001 and COV002, which included a single-blind randomized controlled phase 2/3 trial of AZD1222 (ChAdOx1 nCoV-19) in healthy adults. Trial participant PBMC samples were collected at day 0 and day 28 after the second dose for TCRbeta chain sequencing. The V end loses 0 bases and the J end loses 6 bases, and a stretch of 9 bases separates them. Including cysteine and phenylalanine, the CDR3 has 13 amino acids. Just the 39-base CDR3 DNA is kept, in frame starting at base 1. The germline V gene encodes CDR1 SGHRS and CDR2 YFSETQ. Broader findings and caveats from the paper: CD4 TCRs associated with the vaccine covered the entire spike protein, and the dominant responses were in regions 160-218 and 743-854. Reportedly, close to half of the unique spike-specific TCRs recognized epitopes lying outside the regions that are mutated in the B.1.351 and B.1.1.7 variants. Only five or six AZD1222 recipients were SARS-CoV-2 seropositive at baseline, limiting conclusions about previously exposed vaccinees. Spike-specific TCR breadth and depth rose significantly after two AZD1222 doses compared with day 0 and with MenACWY recipients. Participants were mostly white British and included more females than males, and it was suggested by the authors that clonal diversity may have been underestimated. The 56-69-year group was small, and its depth increase did not reach significance, likely because of low power. Because no samples from the day 14 peak response were available, repertoires could be characterized only after the peak T cell response.

The CDR3 regions of human TCRbeta chains were analyzed by immunosequencing. In the original analysis: Repertoire TCRs were matched against a reference library of SARS-CoV-2-specific TCRs generated with the MIRA antigen-specificity platform. Breadth was defined as the fraction of unique TCRs that were SARS-CoV-2-associated. Depth was defined as the fraction of total T cells that were SARS-CoV-2-associated. Each spike-specific TCR was assigned to its reactive spike region and to a CD4 or CD8 class using the MIRA data. Log10-transformed breadth and depth values were compared by one-way ANOVA with Sidak's multiple comparisons tests. TCRdb took this table from immuneACCESS and kept in-frame rearrangements with V and J called. Such tables lack part of the clones; where checked against another copy, unresolved V genes explain under half of the gap, and the rest is unexplained. Clonal size and the V and J genes are those of that table, whereas D and trimming came from the DNA. The sample profile shows tens of thousands of clones; 70% to 90% of them were found once. The ten largest make up 16% of the sample.

On this clone itself: Its antigen remains undetermined. It has no much larger one-base neighbor in the sample; base qualities were not kept. Other DNA sequences in the same sample also yield this CDR3.

The TCR originated in an adult in good health. The specimen was peripheral blood, collected on day 0 of AZD1222 vaccination. The chain employs TRBV5-1 and TRBJ1-2; TRBD1 could be the D gene, as 5 bases match. The DNA reads as follows: TGCGCCAGCAGCTTGGTGGGGGGAAATGGCTACACCTTC. The translation is CASSLVGGNGYTF.